This TCR beta chain appears in the sequencing data of a study of T cells expressing NK-cell markers. Study summary: One of eight sequenced donors was HCMV-seronegative; the other seven were seropositive. Study-level points and caveats: The CD3+CD56-NKG2C+ fraction was also led by these clonotypes in several donors.

TCRdb reprocessed the 5' RACE reads, keeping one entry per CDR3 protein, no DNA. Its clone listing holds approximately 150,000 distinct CDR3 sequences. Germline loops: CDR1 SGHRS, CDR2 YFSETQ. The CDR3 is made up of 15 amino acids. Comment on this clonotype: The antigen remains undetermined.

The source material was blood T cells: a sorted CD56 or NKG2C T cell subset, CD4+ or CD8+ T cells, or bulk PBMC T cells (not recorded which). The V and J genes are TRBV5-1 and TRBJ2-1; TCRdb indicates TRBD1, and absent DNA this call remains unverified. The sequence derives from a man between 18 and 29 years old in good health. The CDR3 reads CASSLMRQAYNEQFF.